The text below deals with one T cell receptor beta chain. Its target antigen remains unknown. Nothing much larger sits one base from this clone, and base qualities are not available. Samples from volunteer blood donors who had recovered from COVID-19 were contributed by a second Seattle source. The collaborating institutions used their own protocols to collect whole blood in K2EDTA tubes. For TCRbeta analysis, collaborators shipped samples as frozen whole blood, isolated PBMCs, or DNA extracted from either of those sample types. As encoded in the germline V gene, CDR1 is SGHDT while CDR2 is YYEEEE. The CDR3 runs 13 residues from the cysteine to the phenylalanine. CDR3 DNA only is kept here, 39 bases in frame from base 1. V is shortened by 1 base, J by 5 bases, and the region joining them spans 10 bases. The data stem from a study of blood T cell repertoires in COVID-19 (TCRdb year 2020). General notes on the study: The collaborator samples originated in the United States, Italy and Spain and spanned the acute and convalescent phases of COVID-19. The material from the prospective study consisted of cDNA or gDNA derived from T cells, B-cell-depleted T cells, or PBMCs. The samples were drawn from the first 160 participants of the ongoing ImmuneRACE study and from 1,254 subjects provided by 6 global collaborators. The sample metadata nearly always contained a de-identified subject ID, COVID-19 status, age in years and sex. Subjects who had been exposed to COVID-19, were actively infected with it, or had recovered from it provided the deeply sampled blood TCRbeta repertoires that made up the dataset. HLA class I and class II types, where available, came from metadata supplied by the sample provider rather than from assay-based typing. The repertoires were released in a freely available public database intended as a resource for research on the immune response to SARS-CoV-2.

Here is what the overall study found, with its caveats: Clinical and demographic metadata were provided uncurated, with the amount varying by source and participant.

TCRbeta CDR3 regions were amplified from genomic DNA by means of the immunoSEQ Assay, a bias-controlled multiplex PCR. The study's processing was this. The number of nucleated cells in each sample was estimated by amplification of reference gene primers within the assay. To quantify the absolute abundance of each unique TCRbeta CDR3 rearrangement, sequence reads were collapsed and filtered. For each sample, productive Simpson clonality was calculated by taking the square root of Simpson's diversity index across productive rearrangements. Sourced from immuneACCESS, this table was stored by TCRdb with only in-frame sequences that have V and J called. A share of the clones is absent; for the studies checked, an unresolved V gene accounts for under half, and the remainder has no known explanation. That table is the source of V, J and clone size, and D and trimming were worked out from the DNA. This sample holds some 190,000 clones; over 75% were observed only once. The ten largest clones add up to roughly 6.2% of the sample.

Source material: peripheral blood. The rearrangement combines TRBV5-6 with TRBJ2-7, and TRBD2 may be the D gene, going by 5 matching bases. The sequence derives from a woman in her thirties or forties who had recovered from COVID-19. The DNA reads TGTGCCAGCAGCTTGTATCTAGCCCACGAGCAGTACTTC. It translates to CASSLYLAHEQYF. The full variable domain, completed from the reference TRBV5-6 and TRBJ2-7 proteins outside the CDR3, reads DAGVTQSPTHLIKTRGQQVTLRCSPKSGHDTVSWYQQALGQGPQFIFQYYEEEERQRGNFPDRFSGHQFPNYSSELNVNALLLGDSALYLCASSLYLAHEQYFGPGTRLTVT.